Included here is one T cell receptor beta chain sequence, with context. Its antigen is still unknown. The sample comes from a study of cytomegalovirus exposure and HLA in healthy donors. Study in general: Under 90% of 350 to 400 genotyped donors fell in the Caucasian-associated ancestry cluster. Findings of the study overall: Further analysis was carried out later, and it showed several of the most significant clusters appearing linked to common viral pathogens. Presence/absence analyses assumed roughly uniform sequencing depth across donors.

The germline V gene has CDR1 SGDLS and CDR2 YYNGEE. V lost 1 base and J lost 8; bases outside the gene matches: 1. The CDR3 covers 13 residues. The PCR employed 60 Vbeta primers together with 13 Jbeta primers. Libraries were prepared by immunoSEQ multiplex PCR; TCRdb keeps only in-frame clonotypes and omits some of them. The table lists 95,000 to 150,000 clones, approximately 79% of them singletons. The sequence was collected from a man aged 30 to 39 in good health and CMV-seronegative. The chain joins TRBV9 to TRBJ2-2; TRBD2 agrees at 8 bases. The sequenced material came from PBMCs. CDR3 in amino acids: CASSVRLAGELFF. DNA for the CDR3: TGTGCCAGCAGCGTACGACTAGCGGGGGAGCTGTTTTTT. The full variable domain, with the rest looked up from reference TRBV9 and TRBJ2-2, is DSGVTQTPKHLITATGQRVTLRCSPRSGDLSVYWYQQSLDQGLQFLIQYYNGEERAKGNILERFSAQQFPDLHSELNLSSLELGDSALYFCASSVRLAGELFFGEGSRLTVL.